This TCR beta chain derives from a study of CD8+ T cells in alopecia areata. RNA extraction and reverse transcription yielded cDNA as sequencing template. TCRdb keeps only in-frame clones here, not all; method: immunoSEQ multiplex PCR. The sample shows 10,000 to 15,000 clones, around 67% of them seen only once. The treatment was: oral pan-JAK inhibitor, 5-10 mg twice daily. As part of sample collection, lesional scalp punch biopsies and peripheral blood were taken from alopecia areata patients. The source was skin, collected at week 4, from a patient treated with tofacitinib. The sequence came from a human donor with alopecia areata.

The CDR3 reads CASSNVERGQSRANVLTF. DNA for the CDR3: TGTGCCAGCAGCAATGTCGAACGAGGACAAAGTCGGGCCAACGTCCTGACTTTC. This chain connects TRBV7-1 to TRBJ2-6; possible D gene TRBD1, 5 bases. TRBV7-1 is marked as an open reading frame, function uncertain. V was cut by 5 bases and J by 5 bases, with 22 bases left in between. This CDR3 is 18 amino acids long.